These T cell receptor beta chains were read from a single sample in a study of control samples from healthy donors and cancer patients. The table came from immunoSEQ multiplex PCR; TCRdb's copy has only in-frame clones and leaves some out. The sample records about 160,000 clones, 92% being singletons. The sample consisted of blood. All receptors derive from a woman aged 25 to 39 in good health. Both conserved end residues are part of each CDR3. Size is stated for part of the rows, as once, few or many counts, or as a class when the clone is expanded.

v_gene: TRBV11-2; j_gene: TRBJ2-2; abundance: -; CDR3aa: CASSMDRGLSGELFF
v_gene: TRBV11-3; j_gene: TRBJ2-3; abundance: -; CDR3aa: CASRKTSGSTDTQYF
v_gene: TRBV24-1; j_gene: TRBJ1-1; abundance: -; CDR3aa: CATVGQGATEAFF
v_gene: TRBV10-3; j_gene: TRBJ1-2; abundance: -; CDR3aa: CAISDRNLYGYTF
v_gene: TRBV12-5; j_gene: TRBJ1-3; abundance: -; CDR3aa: CASGLDPRRQAAGNTIYF
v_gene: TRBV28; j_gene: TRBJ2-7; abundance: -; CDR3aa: CASSSRQGESYEQYF
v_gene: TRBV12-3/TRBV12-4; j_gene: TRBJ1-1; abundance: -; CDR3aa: CASSLARDTEAFF
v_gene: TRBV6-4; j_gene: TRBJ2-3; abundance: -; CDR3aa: CASSDQARGSQYF
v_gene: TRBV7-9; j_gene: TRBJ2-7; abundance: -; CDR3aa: CASSFRDRGIHEQYF
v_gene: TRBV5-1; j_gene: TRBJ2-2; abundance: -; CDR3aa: CASSQDSKTGELFF
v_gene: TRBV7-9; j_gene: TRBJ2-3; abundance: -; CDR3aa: CASSLEGTSTDTQYF
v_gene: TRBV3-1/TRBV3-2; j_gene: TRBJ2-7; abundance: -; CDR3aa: CASSSGTGGSYEQYF
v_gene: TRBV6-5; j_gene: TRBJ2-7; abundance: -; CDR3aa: CASMGQAFHEQYF
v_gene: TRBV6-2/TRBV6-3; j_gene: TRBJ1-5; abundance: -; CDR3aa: CASSYSSGVHQPQHF
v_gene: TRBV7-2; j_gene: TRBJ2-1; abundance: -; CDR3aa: CASSLWGEGMRFF
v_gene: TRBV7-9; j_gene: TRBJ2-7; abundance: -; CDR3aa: CASAPQGAEDEQYF
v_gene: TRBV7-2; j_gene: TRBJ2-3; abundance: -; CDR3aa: CASSPGLGTDTQYF
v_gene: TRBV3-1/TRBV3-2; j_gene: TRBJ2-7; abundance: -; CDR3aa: CASSQREINEQYF
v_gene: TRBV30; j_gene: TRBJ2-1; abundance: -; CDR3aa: CAWSPGTNNEQFF
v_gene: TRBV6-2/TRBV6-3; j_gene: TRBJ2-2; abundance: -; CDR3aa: CASSPLGEAGGTGELFF
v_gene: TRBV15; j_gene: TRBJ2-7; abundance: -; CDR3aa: CATSRELTGGYEQYF
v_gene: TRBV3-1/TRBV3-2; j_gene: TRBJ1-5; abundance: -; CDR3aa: CASSQDLGNQPQHF
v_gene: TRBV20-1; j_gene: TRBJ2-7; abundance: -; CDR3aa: CSASSLAGLGSSYEQYF
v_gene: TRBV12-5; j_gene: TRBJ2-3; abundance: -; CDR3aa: CASGLTSGGPTDTQYF
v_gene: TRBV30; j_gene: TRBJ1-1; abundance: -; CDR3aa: CAWNGGGGEAFF
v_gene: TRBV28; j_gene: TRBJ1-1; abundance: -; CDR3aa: CASSGTWNNSNTEAFF
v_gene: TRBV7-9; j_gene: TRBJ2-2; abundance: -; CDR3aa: CASSSTGTNTGELFF
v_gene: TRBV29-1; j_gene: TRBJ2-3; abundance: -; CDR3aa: CSVIVVTQYF
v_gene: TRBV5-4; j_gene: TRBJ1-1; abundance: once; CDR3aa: CASTKTGSNTEAFF
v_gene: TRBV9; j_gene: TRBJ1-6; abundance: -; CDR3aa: CASSRSDTFNSPLHF
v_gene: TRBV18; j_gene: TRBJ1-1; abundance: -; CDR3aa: CASSPPEGGNTEAFF
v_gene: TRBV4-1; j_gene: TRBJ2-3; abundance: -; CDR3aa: CASSPLGTSDPTDTQYF
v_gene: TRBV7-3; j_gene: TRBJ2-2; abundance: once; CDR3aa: CASSLNGYTGELFF
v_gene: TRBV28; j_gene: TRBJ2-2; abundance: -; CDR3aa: CAAYSGRITGELFF
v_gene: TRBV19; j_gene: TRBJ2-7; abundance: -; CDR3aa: CASSMGQGPNEQYF
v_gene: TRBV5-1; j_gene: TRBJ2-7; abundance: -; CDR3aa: CASSGGWVGYEQYF
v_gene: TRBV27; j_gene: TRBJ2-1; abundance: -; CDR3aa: CASKDLGANEQFF
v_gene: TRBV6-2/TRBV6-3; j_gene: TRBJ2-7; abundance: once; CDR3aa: CASSYSWLAAYEQYF
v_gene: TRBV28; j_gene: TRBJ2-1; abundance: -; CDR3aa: CASSSSGSSYNEQFF
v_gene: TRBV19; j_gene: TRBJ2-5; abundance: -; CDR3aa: CASSITGPQETQYF
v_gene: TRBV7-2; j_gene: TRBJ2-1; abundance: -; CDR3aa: CASRGVGDEQFF
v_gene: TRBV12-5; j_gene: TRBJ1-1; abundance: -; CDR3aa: CASGLDGARSTFF
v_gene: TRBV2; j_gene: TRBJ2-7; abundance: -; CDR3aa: CASSEAQGTAFYEQYF
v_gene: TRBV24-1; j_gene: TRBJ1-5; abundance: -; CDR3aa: CATSDDGTVNQPQHF
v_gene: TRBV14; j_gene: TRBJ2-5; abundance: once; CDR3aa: CASSSTGETQYF
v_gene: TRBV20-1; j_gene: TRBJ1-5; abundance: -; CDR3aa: CSASQGGQPQHF
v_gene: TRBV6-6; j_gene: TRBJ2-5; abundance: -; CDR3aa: CASGRGGETQYF
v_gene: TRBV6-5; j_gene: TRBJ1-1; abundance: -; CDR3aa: CASSMGGTLSKAFF
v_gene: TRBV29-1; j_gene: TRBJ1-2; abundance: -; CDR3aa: CSVEGERDGLYGYTF
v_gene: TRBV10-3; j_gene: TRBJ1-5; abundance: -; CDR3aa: CAISESLYQPQHF
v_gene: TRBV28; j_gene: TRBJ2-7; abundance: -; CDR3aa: CATLPGQGDEQYF
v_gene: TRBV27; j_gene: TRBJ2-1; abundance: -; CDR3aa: CASSLAAGEQEQFF
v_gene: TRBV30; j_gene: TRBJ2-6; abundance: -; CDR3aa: CAWDGDRSFSGANVLTF
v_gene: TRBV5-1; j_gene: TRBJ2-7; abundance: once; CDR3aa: CASSQGDLVEQYF
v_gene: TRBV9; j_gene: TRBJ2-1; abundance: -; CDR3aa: CASSVGSSGVVNEQFF
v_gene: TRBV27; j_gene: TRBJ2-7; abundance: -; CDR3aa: CASSSRGTGKGEQYF
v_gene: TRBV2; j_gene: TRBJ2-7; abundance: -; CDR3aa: CASTRQPSYEQYF